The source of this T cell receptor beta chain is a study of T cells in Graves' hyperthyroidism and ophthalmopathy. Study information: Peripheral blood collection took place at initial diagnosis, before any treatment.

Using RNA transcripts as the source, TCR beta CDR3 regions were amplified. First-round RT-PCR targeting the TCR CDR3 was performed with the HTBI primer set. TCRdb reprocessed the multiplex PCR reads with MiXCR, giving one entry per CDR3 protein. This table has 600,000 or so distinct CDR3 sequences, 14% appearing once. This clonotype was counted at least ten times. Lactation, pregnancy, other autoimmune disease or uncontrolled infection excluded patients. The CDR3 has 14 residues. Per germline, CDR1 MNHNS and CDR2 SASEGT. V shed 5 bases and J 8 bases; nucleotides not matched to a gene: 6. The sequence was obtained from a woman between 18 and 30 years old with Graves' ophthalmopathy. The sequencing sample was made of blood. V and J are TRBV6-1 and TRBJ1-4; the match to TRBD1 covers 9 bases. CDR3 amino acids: CASSYLTGGEKLFF. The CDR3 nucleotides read TGTGCCAGCAGTTATCTGACAGGGGGGGAAAAACTGTTTTTT.